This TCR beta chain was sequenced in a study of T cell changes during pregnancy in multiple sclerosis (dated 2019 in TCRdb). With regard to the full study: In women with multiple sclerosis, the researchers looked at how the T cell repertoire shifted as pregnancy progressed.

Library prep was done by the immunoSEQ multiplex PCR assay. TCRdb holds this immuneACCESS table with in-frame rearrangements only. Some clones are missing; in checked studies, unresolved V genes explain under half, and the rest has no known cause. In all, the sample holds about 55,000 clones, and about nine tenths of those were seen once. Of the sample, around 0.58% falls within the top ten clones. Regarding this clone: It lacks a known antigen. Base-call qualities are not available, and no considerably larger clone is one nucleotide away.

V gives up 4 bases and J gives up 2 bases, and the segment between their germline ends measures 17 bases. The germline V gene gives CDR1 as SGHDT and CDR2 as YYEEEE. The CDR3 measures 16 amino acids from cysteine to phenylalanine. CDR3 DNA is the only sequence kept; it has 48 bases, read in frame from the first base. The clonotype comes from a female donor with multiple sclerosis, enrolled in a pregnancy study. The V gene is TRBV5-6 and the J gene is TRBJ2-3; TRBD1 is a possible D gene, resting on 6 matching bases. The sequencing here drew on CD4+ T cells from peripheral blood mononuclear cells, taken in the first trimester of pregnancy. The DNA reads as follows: TGTGCCAGCAGCCTGCTGCAGGGGCTCCCCACAGATACGCAGTATTTT. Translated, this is CASSLLQGLPTDTQYF.